The 19 T cell receptor beta chains given below trace back to one sample, sequenced in a study of vaccination effects on CD4 cells after COVID-19. Using immunoSEQ multiplex PCR, the repertoire was profiled, and TCRdb retains in-frame clones only, with some absent. The sample carries tens of thousands of clones, about four fifths recorded once. Their specific antigens are unknown. Before sequencing took place, the ViraFEST assay used viral peptide pools to expand antigen-specific CD4+ T cells. After around 10 days in culture, the CD4+ T cells were isolated. Vaccine recipients lacked prior SARS-CoV-2 infection and had negative nucleocapsid antibodies. The sequences come from CD4+ T cells from PBMCs cultured with SARS-CoV-2 spike peptides, collected before COVID-19 vaccination. Receptors originate from a human donor who received a COVID-19 vaccine.

The chain has TRBV10-1 and TRBJ1-1; D may be TRBD1 (5 bases). CDR3 length: 19 amino acids. Germline V lookup: CDR1 WNHNN, CDR2 SYGVQD (reference sequence). Trimming shortened V by 0 bases and J by 2 bases, and 22 bases separated the two germline ends. CDR3 DNA: TGCGCCAGCAGTGAGTCCTTTTTCAATTCGAGGGGCTACAACACTGAAGCTTTCTTT. This codes for CASSESFFNSRGYNTEAFF.

The chain is built from TRBV7-2 and TRBJ1-3, with TRBD1 as a possible D gene (5 bases). This CDR3 comprises 13 residues. Germline V gives CDR1 SGHTA, CDR2 FQGNSA. V lost 5 bases to trimming and J lost 2 bases, with 7 bases between them. The chain's CDR3 is CASSGRAGNTIYF. In DNA, the CDR3 is TGTGCCAGCAGCGGCAGGGCTGGAAACACCATATATTTT.

V and J are TRBV2 and TRBJ2-5; D is possibly TRBD1 (6 bases). The V gene lost 3 bases and the J gene lost 4 bases, with 9 bases spanning the gap. Looked up from germline, CDR1 is SNHLY and CDR2 is FYNNEI. This CDR3 is 13 amino acids long. The CDR3 loop reads CASSDRGRETQYF. The CDR3 DNA reads TGTGCCAGCAGTGACAGGGGAAGAGAGACCCAGTACTTC.

The V gene is TRBV9, the J gene TRBJ1-2, with 11 bases that match TRBD1. V shed 4 bases, J shed 7 bases, and the junction held 9 bases outside the gene matches. Per germline, CDR1 SGDLS and CDR2 YYNGEE. The CDR3 runs 15 residues. Written as DNA, the CDR3 is TGTGCCAGCAGCACCCGGACAGGGGGCTGGTCTGGCTACACCTTC. It encodes CASSTRTGGWSGYTF.

The chain carries TRBV29-1 and TRBJ2-4; D remains unclear. Trimming cost V 0 bases and J 8 bases, with 11 bases left between them. Per germline, CDR1 SQVTM and CDR2 ANQGSEA. The CDR3 extends over 13 amino acids. The CDR3 region is CSVEEGVSDIQYF. CDR3 nucleotides: TGCAGCGTTGAAGAGGGTGTTTCGGACATTCAGTACTTC.

The chain has TRBV27 and TRBJ2-1, with TRBD1 identical over 9 bases. The CDR3 loop spans 15 amino acids. The germline CDR1 and CDR2 sequences are MNHEY and SMNVEV (reference sequence). With V trimmed by 8 bases and J by 1 base, 6 bases remained unmatched. The CDR3 region is CASRTGAPSYNEQFF. In DNA, the CDR3 is TGTGCCAGCCGGACAGGGGCTCCGTCCTACAATGAGCAGTTCTTC.

J is TRBJ2-5 and V is TRBV24-1; TRBD1 aligns across 8 bases. The ends lost 5 bases at V and 4 bases at J; junction bases unmatched: 8. Per germline, CDR1 KGHDR and CDR2 SFDVKD. The length of the CDR3 is 15 residues. The CDR3 DNA follows: TGTGCCACCAGTGTGCGGACAGGGTACGTAGAGACCCAGTACTTC. Its protein product is CATSVRTGYVETQYF.

Here the CDR3 reads CASSLSRTTNEKLFF. The CDR3 DNA follows: TGTGCCAGCAGTTTATCACGGACCACTAATGAAAAACTGTTTTTT. The chain carries TRBV27 and TRBJ1-4; D is uncertain. This CDR3 is 15 amino acids long. V was pared by 0 bases and J by 2 bases, with 7 bases between. Germline V gene data show CDR1 as MNHEY and CDR2 as SMNVEV (reference sequence).

The chain carries TRBV7-2 and TRBJ2-4; D is possibly TRBD2 (5 bases). CDR3 length: 16 residues. Germline CDR1 is SGHTA and CDR2 is FQGNSA. V was pared by 5 bases and J by 0 bases, with 14 bases between. CDR3 nucleotides: TGTGCCAGCAGCCCTGACTACAATCTAGCCAAAAACATTCAGTACTTC. Translating gives CASSPDYNLAKNIQYF.

The DNA of the CDR3 is TGTGCCAGCAGTGAAATCGGCCGCACAGATACGCAGTATTTT. Its translation is CASSEIGRTDTQYF. This chain uses TRBV6-1 with TRBJ2-3, with no clear D. The CDR3 length is 14 residues. Trimming pared 2 bases from V and 1 base from J, leaving 7 bases between. CDR1 is MNHNS, CDR2 SASEGT, per germline.

The chain joins TRBV6-5 to TRBJ2-5; either TRBD1 or TRBD2 may supply D (5 bases each). The CDR3 is made up of 15 amino acids. Germline V CDR1 and CDR2: MNHEY, SVGAGI. V shed 5 bases and J shed 5 bases, with 18 bases lying between them. In DNA, the CDR3 is TGTGCCAGCAGTCTTGAGGGACCCGCCCGGGAGACCCAGTACTTC. Protein sequence: CASSLEGPARETQYF.

This clone was counted a single time. The J gene is TRBJ1-5, the V gene TRBV30; D may be TRBD1 (5 bases). V lost 3 bases and J lost 3, with 9 bases in between. CDR1 and CDR2 from the germline V gene are GTSNPN and SVGIG (reference sequence). This CDR3 comprises 13 residues. The CDR3 nucleotides are TGTGCCTGGAGCCGACAGCTCAATCAGCCCCAGCATTTT. Translation: CAWSRQLNQPQHF.

The V and J genes are TRBV3-1 (or the pseudogene TRBV3-2) and TRBJ2-1; D remains ambiguous. With 2 bases removed from V and 9 bases from J, the gap between germline ends came to 11 bases. This CDR3 comprises 13 residues. The V gene's germline CDR1 is LGHDT and CDR2 YNNKEL (reference sequence). The CDR3 nucleotides are TGTGCCAGCAGCCAAATGTTAACCAGTGAGCAGTTCTTC. Residues: CASSQMLTSEQFF.

This chain uses TRBV24-1 with TRBJ2-3; 13 bases are shared with TRBD2. CDR1 and CDR2 (germline): KGHDR, SFDVKD. The junction had 2 bases not matched to a gene; V was cut back by 3 bases and J by 6 bases. The CDR3 is made up of 15 amino acids. DNA of the CDR3: TGTGCCACCAGTGATACTAGCGGGGGGGTTGATACGCAGTATTTT. It specifies CATSDTSGGVDTQYF.

V is TRBV5-6 and J is TRBJ2-7; TRBD1 aligns across 7 bases. CDR3 length equals 15 residues. J was trimmed by 3 bases and V by 3 bases; bases with no gene match: 9. The germline CDR1 and CDR2 sequences are SGHDT and YYEEEE. CDR3 nucleotide sequence: TGTGCCAGCAGCTCCCGACAGGGAATTATCTACGAGCAGTACGTC. Translation: CASSSRQGIIYEQYV.

This clone appeared a few times. The V gene is TRBV30, the J gene TRBJ2-2; D might be TRBD1 (6 bases). CDR3 length: 12 amino acids. V dropped 4 bases and J dropped 3 bases, with 6 bases sitting between them. Germline CDR1 and CDR2: GTSNPN and SVGIG (reference sequence). CDR3 loop: CAWNRDTGELFF. The CDR3 bases are TGTGCCTGGAACAGGGACACCGGGGAGCTGTTTTTT.

V usage is TRBV18 and J usage is TRBJ2-5; D possibly uses TRBD1 or TRBD2 (5 bases each). V was shortened by 2 bases and J by 5 bases, with 15 bases between the two germline ends. CDR1 and CDR2 from the germline V gene are KGHSH and LQKENI. The CDR3 contains 15 residues. The CDR3 nucleotides are TGTGCCAGCTCACCAGGTGGAGGTGAGGGGGAGACCCAGTACTTC. Translating gives CASSPGGGEGETQYF.

The chain uses TRBV29-1 and TRBJ1-2; D not resolved. V shed 3 bases and J shed 5 bases, with 13 bases lying between them. The CDR3 covers 13 residues. The V gene's germline CDR1 is SQVTM and CDR2 ANQGSEA. The CDR3 protein is CSVDHSQEYGYTF. The CDR3 DNA is TGCAGCGTTGACCACTCTCAAGAGTATGGCTACACCTTC.

The chain has TRBV5-1 and TRBJ2-4, with unresolved D. Germline CDR1 reads SGHRS; CDR2 reads YFSETQ. The CDR3 has 12 amino acids. V was pared by 0 bases and J by 8 bases, with 6 bases between. DNA for the CDR3: TGCGCCAGCAGCTTGGGGGGTGACATTCAGTACTTC. Amino acids: CASSLGGDIQYF.